This TCR beta chain was captured by sequencing in a study of cytomegalovirus exposure and HLA in healthy donors. Donors sampled were nominally healthy, though unrecorded immune exposures were likely. Findings of the study overall: Cytomegalovirus association was listed for around 170 TCR beta chains.

As to this clone: Its target is unknown.

Amplification used 60 Vbeta primers and 13 Jbeta primers. Method: immunoSEQ multiplex PCR; TCRdb's copy keeps in-frame clones and lacks some. In the table there are 150,000 to 200,000 clones, roughly 80% of which are singletons. V lost 3 bases to trimming and J lost 7 bases, with 12 bases between them. Looked up from germline, CDR1 is SEHNR and CDR2 is FQNEAQ (reference sequence). This CDR3 is 14 amino acids long. The J gene is TRBJ1-4, the V gene TRBV7-9, with TRBD1 as a possible D gene (5 bases). This TCR was sampled from a boy between 10 and 17 years old in good health and CMV-seronegative. Sequenced material: PBMCs. The CDR3 reads CASSFRQGTEKLFF. CDR3 sequence (DNA): TGTGCCAGCAGCTTTCGGCAGGGAACTGAAAAACTGTTTTTT. Variable domain in full (rest from reference TRBV7-9 and TRBJ1-4): DTGVSQNPRHKITKRGQNVTFRCDPISEHNRLYWYRQTLGQGPEFLTYFQNEAQLEKSRLLSDRFSAERPKGSFSTLEIQRTEQGDSAMYLCASSFRQGTEKLFFGSGTQLSVL.